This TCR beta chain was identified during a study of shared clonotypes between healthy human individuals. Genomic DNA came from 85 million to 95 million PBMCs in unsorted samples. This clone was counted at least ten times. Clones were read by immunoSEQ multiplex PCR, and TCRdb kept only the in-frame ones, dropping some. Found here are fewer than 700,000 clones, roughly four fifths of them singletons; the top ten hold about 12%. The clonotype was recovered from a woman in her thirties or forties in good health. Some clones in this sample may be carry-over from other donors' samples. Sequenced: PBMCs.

CDR3 protein: CASSTGLGGEQYF. The CDR3, as DNA: TGTGCCAGCAGCACCGGACTAGGGGGCGAGCAGTACTTC. The V call is TRBV7-2, the J call TRBJ2-7; possibly TRBD2 for D (7 bases). Germline values: CDR1 SGHTA, CDR2 FQGNSA. V was clipped by 5 bases and J by 6 bases, with 14 bases between them. CDR3 length equals 13 residues.